This T cell receptor beta chain was recorded in a study of blood T cell repertoires in COVID-19. Study as a whole: From T cells, B-cell-depleted T cells, or PBMCs came the material, which was cDNA or gDNA.

Original handling: For nucleated cells, counts were estimated from reference gene primer amplification. Produced via immunoSEQ multiplex PCR; TCRdb's table is partial and in-frame only. V and J calls plus clone size are reproduced from that table; the DNA served to infer D and trimming. The table has approximately 88,000 clones, 85% to 90% seen once; the top ten hold around 15%. The clonotype originates from a woman in her seventies with acute or convalescent COVID-19. The sequencing sample was made of peripheral blood.

CDR3 in DNA: TGCGCCAGCAGCCAAGCCGACAGGGGGTGGGAGCAGTTCTTC. Protein sequence: CASSQADRGWEQFF. The chain links TRBV4-1 to TRBJ2-1; 9 bases fit TRBD1. V lost 1 base to trimming and J lost 10 bases; unmatched junction nucleotides: 5. This CDR3 has 14 amino acids. In germline, CDR1 is MGHRA, CDR2 YSYEKL.